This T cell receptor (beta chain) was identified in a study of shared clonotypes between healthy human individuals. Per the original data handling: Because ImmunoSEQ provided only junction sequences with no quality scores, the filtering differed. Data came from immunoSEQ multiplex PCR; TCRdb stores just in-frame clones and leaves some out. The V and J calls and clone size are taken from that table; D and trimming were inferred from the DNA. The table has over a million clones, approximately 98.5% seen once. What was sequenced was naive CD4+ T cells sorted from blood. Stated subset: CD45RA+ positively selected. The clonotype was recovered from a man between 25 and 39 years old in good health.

For the CDR3, the DNA is TGTGCCAGCAGCTTGGGACAGGGGCTTATCGAGCAGTACTTC. Its protein product is CASSLGQGLIEQYF. The gene calls are TRBV7-9 and TRBJ2-7; 10 nucleotides line up with TRBD1. V gave up 3 bases and J gave up 6 bases; unmatched junction bases: 5. Germline V gene sequence: CDR1 SEHNR, CDR2 FQNEAQ (reference sequence). The CDR3 is made up of 14 amino acids.